This T cell receptor beta chain appears in the sequencing data of a study of blood T cell repertoires in COVID-19. The repertoire was sequenced with immunoSEQ multiplex PCR; TCRdb's copy has only in-frame clones and lacks some. The sample consists of around 120,000 clones, roughly 71% of them appearing once. This clone was detected once. CDR3 length equals 15 residues. V gave up 2 bases and J gave up 3 bases; unmatched junction bases: 4. Germline V lookup: CDR1 ENHRY, CDR2 SYGVKD. Sequencing was done on a sample of peripheral blood. This clonotype was obtained from a man older than 75 with acute or convalescent COVID-19. The V call is TRBV10-3, the J call TRBJ2-3; 8 bases align to TRBD1. The DNA of the CDR3 is TGTGCCATCAGTGAGAACAGGGGGAATACAGATACGCAGTATTTT. Protein sequence: CAISENRGNTDTQYF.